Included here is one T cell receptor (beta chain) sequence, with context. This sample is drawn from a study of blood T cell repertoires in COVID-19. Study summary: Sites in the United States, Italy and Spain provided acute and convalescent COVID-19 samples. PBMCs, B-cell-depleted T cells, or T cells were the source of the cDNA or gDNA that made up the material.

Using immunoSEQ multiplex PCR, the repertoire was profiled, and TCRdb retains in-frame clones only, with some absent. This sample has approximately 170,000 clones, with about nine tenths found just once. CDR1 SGHRS and CDR2 YFSETQ come from the germline V gene. Losses at the gene ends were 3 bases for V and 4 bases for J; bases not matched to a gene: 5. The CDR3 consists of 15 residues. This chain joins TRBV5-1 and TRBJ2-3; 10 bases agree with TRBD2. Specimen: peripheral blood. The clonotype comes from a man aged 55 to 70 with active or convalescent COVID-19. CDR3 protein: CASSYLAGDADTQYF. The CDR3 DNA reads TGCGCCAGCAGCTACCTAGCGGGAGATGCAGATACGCAGTATTTT.